These 30 T cell receptor beta chains were sequenced from one sample in a study of immune evolution from preneoplasia to lung adenocarcinoma. The assay was immunoSEQ multiplex PCR, and TCRdb's table has in-frame clones only and misses some. The sample has several thousand clones, 85% to 90% seen once; the top ten hold roughly 2.5%. Sequenced material: FFPE invasive lung adenocarcinoma tissue. Source of these receptors: a person between 65 and 79 years old with invasive lung adenocarcinoma.

Here the CDR3 reads CASSPEQGAEAFF. The CDR3 DNA reads TGTGCCAGCTCACCTGAACAGGGGGCCGAAGCTTTCTTT. The J gene is TRBJ1-1, the V gene TRBV18; 9 bases match TRBD1. Germline CDR1 KGHSH, CDR2 LQKENI. This CDR3 is 13 amino acids long. The J segment lost 8 bases and the V segment lost 3 bases, leaving 4 bases of the junction unmatched.

This chain connects TRBV19 to TRBJ2-7, with D possibly matching TRBD2 (6 bases). Between the trimmed V and J ends, which lost 3 bases and 2 bases, there was a span of 8 bases. The CDR3 sequence is 13 residues long. Per the germline V gene, CDR1 is LNHDA and CDR2 is SQIVND (reference sequence). CDR3 in DNA: TGTGCCAGTAGTATCGGGAGCGCCTACGAGCAGTACTTC. This translates into CASSIGSAYEQYF.

V and J are TRBV7-9 and TRBJ2-5; D uncertain. Trimming left V 1 base short and J 5 bases short, with 5 bases between. Germline V CDR1 and CDR2: SEHNR, FQNEAQ (reference sequence). CDR3 length: 12 residues. Here the CDR3 reads CASSLEIETQYF. The DNA for the CDR3 is TGTGCCAGCAGCTTAGAAATTGAGACCCAGTACTTC.

The rearrangement uses TRBV27 and TRBJ2-7; D may correspond to TRBD1 or TRBD2 (5 bases each). V lost 11 bases and J 6 bases, leaving 11 bases between the germline ends. Germline CDR1 and CDR2: MNHEY and SMNVEV (reference sequence). This CDR3 is 10 amino acids long. The CDR3 is CAPGACEQYF. Here the CDR3 DNA reads TGTGCCCCCGGGGCCTGCGAGCAGTACTTC.

The chain uses TRBV5-4 and TRBJ1-2, with D unresolved. The CDR3 is 12 amino acids. Germline values: CDR1 SGHNT, CDR2 YYREEE (reference sequence). V was pared by 4 bases and J by 8 bases, with 12 bases between. The CDR3, as DNA: TGTGCCAGCAGCCCCCGGGGAGGAGGCTACACCTTC. It encodes CASSPRGGGYTF.

Worth noting for this clone: The germline gene is not matched at one end of the junction; a read error may be the cause. In DNA form, the CDR3 reads TGTGCCAGCAGCCCAGGGGGCTGGTACAATGAGCAATTCTTC. This sequence encodes CASSPGGWYNEQFF. The chain employs TRBV28 and TRBJ2-1; TRBD1 aligns across 8 bases. This CDR3 is 14 amino acids long. CDR1 and CDR2 (germline): MDHEN, SYDVKM.

The rearrangement joins TRBV5-1 to TRBJ1-1, with TRBD1 as a possible D gene (5 bases). Germline CDR1 is SGHRS and CDR2 is YFSETQ. The CDR3 covers 15 residues. Trimming pared 5 bases from V and 4 bases from J, leaving 18 bases between. CDR3 DNA: TGCGCCAGCAGTTCCGGAGTCGGGGGGGGCACTGAAGCTTTCTTT. Protein: CASSSGVGGGTEAFF. Supplemented by reference TRBV5-1 and TRBJ1-1, the full variable domain reads KAGVTQTPRYLIKTRGQQVTLSCSPISGHRSVSWYQQTPGQGLQFLFEYFSETQRNKGNFPGRFSGRQFSNSRSEMNVSTLELGDSALYLCASSSGVGGGTEAFFGQGTRLTVV.

The genes are TRBV6-4 and TRBJ2-3; 13 bases are shared with TRBD2. Germline CDR1 MRHNA, CDR2 SNTAGT. The CDR3 extends over 16 amino acids. V lost 2 bases, J lost 4 bases, and 3 bases stayed unmatched. The CDR3 spells CASSDPTSGRPDTQYF. DNA of the CDR3: TGTGCCAGCAGTGACCCGACTAGCGGGAGGCCAGATACGCAGTATTTT.

Only one count was recorded for this clone. V usage is TRBV28 and J usage is TRBJ2-5; 9 nucleotides match TRBD1. Germline CDR1 and CDR2: MDHEN and SYDVKM. This CDR3 spans 15 amino acids. V shed 6 bases and J 3 bases; nucleotides not matched to a gene: 8. CDR3 amino acids: CASRSLDRGKETQYF. The CDR3 region has the DNA TGTGCCAGCAGGTCTTTGGACAGGGGTAAAGAGACCCAGTACTTC. Variable domain in full (rest from reference TRBV28 and TRBJ2-5): DVKVTQSSRYLVKRTGEKVFLECVQDMDHENMFWYRQDPGLGLRLIYFSYDVKMKEKGDIPEGYSVSREKKERFSLILESASTNQTSMYLCASRSLDRGKETQYFGPGTRLLVL.

The chain links TRBV5-1 to TRBJ2-5; D may correspond to TRBD1 or TRBD2 (5 bases each). The CDR3 contains 14 residues. The germline gives CDR1 SGHRS, CDR2 YFSETQ. V dropped 3 bases and J dropped 1 base, with 10 bases sitting between them. The CDR3 here is CASSWGSGQETQYF. CDR3 nucleotide sequence: TGCGCCAGCAGCTGGGGGAGCGGCCAAGAGACCCAGTACTTC.

The DNA of the CDR3 is TGTGCCAGCTCACCCGAGGGGGCATACCAGCCCCAGCATTTT. It translates to CASSPEGAYQPQHF. V usage is TRBV6-5 and J usage is TRBJ1-5; 7 bases align to TRBD1. V was pared by 8 bases and J by 7 bases, with 11 bases of the junction left unmatched. The CDR3 is made up of 14 amino acids. The germline gives CDR1 MNHEY, CDR2 SVGAGI.

The rearrangement joins TRBV27 to TRBJ2-3; D call uncertain. The CDR3 totals 15 residues. CDR1 is MNHEY and CDR2 is SMNVEV in the germline V gene (reference sequence). Deletions cut 2 bases from V and 2 bases from J, with 11 bases between. The CDR3 spells CASSLESGYTDTQYF. DNA of the CDR3: TGTGCCAGCAGTTTAGAGTCCGGTTACACAGATACGCAGTATTTT.

Of note for this clone: It is unclear where the CDR3 begins or ends on the DNA, so no DNA is shown, and the CDR3 is as TCRdb lists it. The CDR3 protein is CASRLVGEGNTIYF. V gene TRBV12-2 combines with J gene TRBJ1-3. TRBV12-2 has pseudogene status. Counting both end residues, the CDR3 totals 14 amino acids.

The chain couples TRBV5-1 to TRBJ1-2; 7 nucleotides agree with TRBD1. This CDR3 has 14 residues. J lost 5 bases, V lost 0 bases, and 4 bases had no gene match. CDR1 SGHRS and CDR2 YFSETQ come from the germline V gene. The CDR3 sequence is CASSLDRGGYGYTF. The CDR3, as DNA: TGCGCCAGCAGCTTGGACAGGGGAGGGTATGGCTACACCTTC.

The V call is TRBV9, the J call TRBJ2-1; weak D call: TRBD1 (6 bases). CDR1 is SGDLS and CDR2 is YYNGEE in the germline V gene. V was shortened by 0 bases and J by 8 bases, with 9 bases between the two germline ends. The CDR3 consists of 13 residues. CDR3 region: CASSVGGGDEQFF. The CDR3, as DNA: TGTGCCAGCAGCGTAGGAGGGGGAGATGAGCAGTTCTTC.

This clone was detected a few times. This chain uses TRBV7-2 with TRBJ2-7; D gene unclear. Germline V gene sequence: CDR1 SGHTA, CDR2 FQGNSA. Trimming removed 1 base from V and 4 bases from J, with 8 bases in between. The CDR3 runs to 13 residues. The chain's CDR3 is CASSLVGVYEQYF. CDR3 sequence (DNA): TGTGCCAGCAGCTTAGTCGGCGTTTACGAGCAGTACTTC.

V gene TRBV4-1 combines with J gene TRBJ1-5, with D unresolved. The V gene lost 0 bases and the J gene lost 7 bases, with 16 bases spanning the gap. The germline gives CDR1 MGHRA, CDR2 YSYEKL. The CDR3 has 16 amino acids. The chain's CDR3 is CASSQEWVPSGQPQHF. The CDR3 nucleotides are TGCGCCAGCAGCCAAGAGTGGGTTCCCAGCGGACAGCCCCAGCATTTT.

The V gene is TRBV15, the J gene TRBJ2-5; D may be TRBD1 or TRBD2 (5 bases each). The germline V and J ends were trimmed by 8 bases and 1 base, with 20 bases remaining between them. Germline loops: CDR1 LNHNV, CDR2 YYDKDF (reference sequence). The CDR3 extends over 16 amino acids. CDR3 region: CATSQEGGGSQETQYF. The CDR3, as DNA: TGTGCCACCTCTCAAGAGGGTGGGGGATCCCAAGAGACCCAGTACTTC.

The genes are TRBV7-8 and TRBJ2-6, with D unresolved. Germline-derived CDR1 and CDR2 are SGHVS and FQNEAQ. The CDR3 runs to 16 residues. The V end was cut by 1 base, the J end by 1 base, with 8 bases between. In DNA form, the CDR3 reads TGTGCCAGCAGCTTAGTTGTGGGATCTGGGGCCAACGTCCTGACTTTC. It codes for CASSLVVGSGANVLTF.

This rearrangement joins TRBV6-5 to TRBJ2-7; 10 bases map to TRBD1. The CDR3 contains 14 residues. Germline CDR1 reads MNHEY; CDR2 reads SVGAGI. J was trimmed by 4 bases and V by 5 bases; bases with no gene match: 5. CDR3: CASSPGQGSYEQYF. DNA for the CDR3: TGTGCCAGCAGTCCGGGACAGGGGTCATACGAGCAGTACTTC.

This rearrangement joins TRBV30 to TRBJ1-5; D remains unclear. The CDR3 consists of 15 residues. Germline V gene lookup returns CDR1 GTSNPN and CDR2 SVGIG (reference sequence). V gave up 0 bases and J gave up 0 bases, with 9 bases separating them. CDR3 residues: CAWSVSGSSNQPQHF. Written as DNA, the CDR3 is TGTGCCTGGAGTGTTTCAGGCTCTAGCAATCAGCCCCAGCATTTT.

J is TRBJ1-2 and V is TRBV9; D may be TRBD1 (5 bases). The length of the CDR3 is 16 residues. Germline assignment: CDR1 SGDLS and CDR2 YYNGEE. The V and J ends lost 2 bases and 0 bases respectively, with 14 bases between them. CDR3 nucleotides: TGTGCCAGCAGCGTTGGCGGGACGGTGACTAACTATGGCTACACCTTC. This translates into CASSVGGTVTNYGYTF. The whole variable domain, filled in from reference TRBV9 and TRBJ1-2, reads DSGVTQTPKHLITATGQRVTLRCSPRSGDLSVYWYQQSLDQGLQFLIQYYNGEERAKGNILERFSAQQFPDLHSELNLSSLELGDSALYFCASSVGGTVTNYGYTFGSGTRLTVV.

The chain combines TRBV19 with TRBJ2-7, with TRBD2 identical over 8 bases. CDR3 length: 17 amino acids. The V gene end was trimmed by 4 bases and the J gene end by 1 base; junction bases not matched to a gene: 12. In germline, CDR1 is LNHDA, CDR2 SQIVND (reference sequence). The CDR3 sequence is CASSTGPAGVGSYEQYF. CDR3 in DNA: TGTGCCAGTAGTACAGGACCAGCGGGAGTCGGATCCTACGAGCAGTACTTC.

The chain combines TRBV28 with TRBJ1-1; 9 bases line up with TRBD1. V dropped 5 bases and J dropped 1; count of bases not matched to a gene: 5. The V gene's germline CDR1 is MDHEN and CDR2 SYDVKM. The CDR3 extends over 15 amino acids. The CDR3, as DNA: TGTGCCAGCAGTCCTCGGACAGGGGCGAACACTGAAGCTTTCTTT. Protein sequence: CASSPRTGANTEAFF.

The chain recombines TRBV9 with TRBJ2-1, with TRBD2 matching over 12 bases. The germline CDR1 and CDR2 sequences are SGDLS and YYNGEE. V was pared by 2 bases and J by 5 bases, with 2 bases of the junction left unmatched. There are 15 residues in the CDR3. The CDR3 DNA reads TGTGCCAGCAGCGTCGGGACTAGCGGGCACAATGAGCAGTTCTTC. This codes for CASSVGTSGHNEQFF.

V usage is TRBV28 and J usage is TRBJ1-2; D gene unclear. CDR3 size: 12 residues. With 5 bases removed from V and 4 bases from J, the gap between germline ends came to 8 bases. The germline V gene has CDR1 MDHEN and CDR2 SYDVKM. This CDR3 reads CASSRWGYGYTF. As DNA, the CDR3 is TGTGCCAGCAGTCGGTGGGGCTATGGCTACACCTTC.

The chain carries TRBV30 and TRBJ2-6; D gene ambiguous. CDR1 and CDR2 (germline): GTSNPN, SVGIG (reference sequence). V was pared by 1 base and J by 2 bases, with 3 bases between. CDR3 length equals 13 residues. CDR3 region: CAWSDTGANVLTF. CDR3 DNA sequence: TGTGCCTGGAGTGACACTGGGGCCAACGTCCTGACTTTC.

The rearrangement links TRBV28 to TRBJ2-1; D gene unclear. V lost 6 bases to trimming and J lost 2 bases, with 2 bases between them. The CDR3 has 11 amino acids. The germline CDR1 and CDR2 sequences are MDHEN and SYDVKM. The CDR3, as DNA: TGTGCCAGCAGCACCTACAATGAGCAGTTCTTC. It translates to CASSTYNEQFF.

V is TRBV18 and J is TRBJ1-2; D uncertain. CDR3 length: 13 residues. V was pared by 1 base and J by 8 bases, with 11 bases between. CDR1 and CDR2 (germline): KGHSH, LQKENI. The CDR3 reads CASSPLESKGYTF. CDR3 nucleotide sequence: TGTGCCAGCTCACCACTAGAGAGCAAAGGCTACACCTTC.

The CDR3 sequence is CASSVGGGTYNEQFF. The CDR3 coding sequence is TGTGCCAGCAGCGTAGGCGGGGGCACCTACAATGAGCAGTTCTTC. The chain combines TRBV9 with TRBJ2-1; D might be TRBD2 (7 bases). CDR1 is SGDLS, CDR2 YYNGEE, per germline. Trimming cost V 0 bases and J 2 bases, with 9 bases left between them. This CDR3 is 15 amino acids long. The whole variable domain, filled in from reference TRBV9 and TRBJ2-1, reads DSGVTQTPKHLITATGQRVTLRCSPRSGDLSVYWYQQSLDQGLQFLIQYYNGEERAKGNILERFSAQQFPDLHSELNLSSLELGDSALYFCASSVGGGTYNEQFFGPGTRLTVL.